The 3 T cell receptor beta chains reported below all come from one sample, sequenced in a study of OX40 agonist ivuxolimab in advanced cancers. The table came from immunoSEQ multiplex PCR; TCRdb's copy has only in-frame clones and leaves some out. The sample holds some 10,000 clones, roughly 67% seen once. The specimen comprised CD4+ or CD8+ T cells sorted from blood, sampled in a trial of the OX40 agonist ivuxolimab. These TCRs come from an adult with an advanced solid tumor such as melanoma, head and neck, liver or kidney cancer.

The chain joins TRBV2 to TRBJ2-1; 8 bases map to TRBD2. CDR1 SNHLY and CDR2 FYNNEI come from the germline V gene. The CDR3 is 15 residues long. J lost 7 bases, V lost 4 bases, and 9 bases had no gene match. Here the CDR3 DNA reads TGTGCCAGCAGTGTGGTGGCGGGAGGTGAAAATGAGCAGTTCTTC. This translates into CASSVVAGGENEQFF.

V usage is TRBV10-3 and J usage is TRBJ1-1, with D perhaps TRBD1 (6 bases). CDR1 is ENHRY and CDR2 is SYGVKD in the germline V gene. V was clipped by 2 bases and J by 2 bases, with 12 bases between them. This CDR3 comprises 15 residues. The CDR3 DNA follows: TGTGCCATCAGTGAGATTGGGACACCTAACACTGAAGCTTTCTTT. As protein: CAISEIGTPNTEAFF.

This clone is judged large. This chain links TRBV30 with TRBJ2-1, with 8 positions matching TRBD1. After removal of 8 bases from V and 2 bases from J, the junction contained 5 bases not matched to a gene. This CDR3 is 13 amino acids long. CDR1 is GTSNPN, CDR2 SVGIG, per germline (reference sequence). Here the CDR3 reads CAAYRGTYNEQFF. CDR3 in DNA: TGTGCCGCCTACAGGGGGACCTACAATGAGCAGTTCTTC. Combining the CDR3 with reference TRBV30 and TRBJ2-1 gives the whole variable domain SQTIHQWPATLVQPVGSPLSLECTVEGTSNPNLYWYRQAAGRGLQLLFYSVGIGQISSEVPQNLSASRPQDRQFILSSKKLLLSDSGFYLCAAYRGTYNEQFFGPGTRLTVL.